The TCR beta chain described here comes from a study of chronic HIV infection and antiretroviral therapy. The CDR3 length is 16 residues. V lost 6 bases and J lost 4, with 24 bases in between. The germline CDR1 and CDR2 sequences are SQVTM and ANQGSEA. TCRdb itself ran the 5' RACE reads through MiXCR, one entry per CDR3 protein. The sample yields 40,000 to 50,000 distinct CDR3 sequences, about 19% seen once. This clonotype showed up just a few times. The specimen was peripheral blood. The sequence derives from an adult who had HIV and had not received antiretroviral therapy, or was an uninfected healthy control (not recorded which). The genes are TRBV29-1 and TRBJ2-5; D is possibly TRBD1 or TRBD2 (6 bases each). Here the CDR3 DNA reads TGCAGCGTCTGGGGGCCGGGAGAGAAGTTAGGAGAGACCCAGTACTTC. This codes for CSVWGPGEKLGETQYF.